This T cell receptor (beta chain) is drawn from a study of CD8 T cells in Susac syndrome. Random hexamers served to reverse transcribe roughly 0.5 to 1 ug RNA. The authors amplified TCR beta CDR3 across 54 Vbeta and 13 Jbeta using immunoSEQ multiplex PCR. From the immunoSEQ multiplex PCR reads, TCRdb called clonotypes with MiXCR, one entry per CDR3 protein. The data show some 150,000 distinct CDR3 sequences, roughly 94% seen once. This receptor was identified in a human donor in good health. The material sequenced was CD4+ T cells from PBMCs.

In DNA form, the CDR3 reads TGTGCCAGCAGTTTAACGCAGACAGGGACTCAGCCCCAGCATTTT. Translating it yields CASSLTQTGTQPQHF. The rearrangement uses TRBV12-3 or TRBV12-4 and TRBJ1-5; TRBD1 aligns across 7 bases. The V gene end was trimmed by 2 bases and the J gene end by 6 bases; junction bases not matched to a gene: 7. The CDR3 sequence is 15 residues long.